Here is one TCR beta chain with its context. Its antigen is undetermined. PCR amplification relied on 60 Vbeta primers (plus 13 Jbeta primers). Here immunoSEQ multiplex PCR was the method, and the copy in TCRdb shows in-frame clones only, minus some. Here the sample spans about 190,000 clones, approximately 84% being singletons. The data are from a study of cytomegalovirus exposure and HLA in healthy donors. The wider study: Most donors, just over 80% of some 400 genotyped, fell in the Caucasian-associated ancestry cluster. Points from the study as a whole: Roughly uniform depth of sequencing across donors was assumed in presence/absence analyses. Both high specificity and high sensitivity reportedly marked the classifier's diagnosis of cytomegalovirus status. In vitro experiments confirmed that three CMV-associated chains were specific for CMV antigens.

V was cut by 10 bases and J by 7 bases, with 23 bases left in between. The CDR3 is made up of 15 amino acids. Germline lookup yields CDR1 MDHEN and CDR2 SYDVKM. This rearrangement joins TRBV28 to TRBJ2-1; D uncertain. The origin of this receptor is a boy younger than 18 in good health and CMV-seronegative. Sequenced: PBMCs. CDR3 in amino acids: CAIGPFTLTRNEQFF. The CDR3 nucleotides read TGTGCCATCGGTCCGTTTACCCTTACGAGGAATGAGCAGTTCTTC. The full variable domain, completed using reference TRBV28 and TRBJ2-1, is DVKVTQSSRYLVKRTGEKVFLECVQDMDHENMFWYRQDPGLGLRLIYFSYDVKMKEKGDIPEGYSVSREKKERFSLILESASTNQTSMYLCAIGPFTLTRNEQFFGPGTRLTVL.